These 29 T cell receptor beta chains originate from one sample sequenced in a study of blood T cell repertoires in COVID-19. Sequencing was performed with immunoSEQ multiplex PCR; in TCRdb, only in-frame clones are kept and a portion is missing. The sample lists hundreds of thousands of clones, about 90% occurring once. Material for sequencing was peripheral blood. These receptors all stem from a woman in her 70s with COVID-19, enrolled during active disease.

The chain recombines TRBV2 with TRBJ2-5; TRBD2 is a possible D gene (6 bases). This CDR3 is built from 14 residues. The V end lost 3 bases, the J end lost 1 base, and 9 bases lay between the germline ends. Germline values: CDR1 SNHLY, CDR2 FYNNEI. The CDR3 DNA sequence: TGTGCCAGCAGTGAGGGGGGATCCCAAGAGACCCAGTACTTC. Translating gives CASSEGGSQETQYF.

J is TRBJ2-3 and V is TRBV7-4; 10 bases agree with TRBD2. The J segment lost 2 bases and the V segment lost 4 bases, leaving 12 bases of the junction unmatched. The CDR3 consists of 18 residues. CDR1 and CDR2 from the germline V gene are SGHVT and SQSDAQ. This CDR3 reads CASSSQRSGGSFTDTQYF. Written as DNA, the CDR3 is TGTGCCAGCAGCTCCCAACGTAGCGGGGGGTCGTTCACAGATACGCAGTATTTT. Filled out from reference TRBV7-4 and TRBJ2-3, the complete variable domain reads GAGVSQSPRYKVAKRGRDVALRCDSISGHVTLYWYRQTLGQGSEVLTYSQSDAQRDKSGRPSGRFSAERPERSVSTLKIQRTEQGDSAVYLCASSSQRSGGSFTDTQYFGPGTRLTVL.

CDR3 nucleotides: TGTGCCAGCAGCCCGCTACTGGCCGGGGAGCTGTTTTTT. It specifies CASSPLLAGELFF. The chain is built from TRBV7-3 and TRBJ2-2, with D uncertain. In germline, CDR1 is SGHTA, CDR2 FQGTGA. CDR3 size: 13 residues. Trimming took 5 bases from V and 6 from J, leaving 10 bases between them. Filled out from reference TRBV7-3 and TRBJ2-2, the complete variable domain reads GAGVSQTPSNKVTEKGKYVELRCDPISGHTALYWYRQSLGQGPEFLIYFQGTGAADDSGLPNDRFFAVRPEGSVSTLKIQRTERGDSAVYLCASSPLLAGELFFGEGSRLTVL.

The V call is TRBV18, the J call TRBJ1-1; D gene uncertain. V shed 9 bases and J shed 3 bases, with 8 bases lying between them. Germline CDR1 KGHSH, CDR2 LQKENI. The CDR3 spans 11 residues. The CDR3 nucleotides are TGTGCCAGTCTAACAGACACTGAAGCTTTCTTT. This translates into CASLTDTEAFF.

J is TRBJ2-2 and V is TRBV19; TRBD1 is a possible D gene (5 bases). Trimming took off 3 bases at V and 0 bases at J, with 11 bases between the two ends. Germline CDR1 LNHDA, CDR2 SQIVND (reference sequence). CDR3 size: 16 residues. CDR3 region: CASSIRQPANTGELFF. CDR3 DNA: TGTGCCAGTAGTATTAGACAGCCCGCGAACACCGGGGAGCTGTTTTTT.

The CDR3 DNA follows: TGTGCTAGTGGTTTGAGGTACGAGGGTCACAATGAGCAGTTCTTC. Protein product: CASGLRYEGHNEQFF. The chain links TRBV12-5 to TRBJ2-1; D is possibly TRBD2 (5 bases). CDR1 and CDR2 (germline): LGHNT, FRNRAP. V was cut by 2 bases and J by 5 bases, with 13 bases left in between. The CDR3 has 15 amino acids.

This chain joins TRBV7-2 and TRBJ1-1; D is unclear. This CDR3 has 13 amino acids. CDR1 SGHTA and CDR2 FQGNSA come from the germline V gene. Trimming pared 1 base from V and 10 bases from J, leaving 13 bases between. Here the CDR3 reads CASSLERLRGAFF. CDR3 in DNA: TGTGCCAGCAGCTTAGAGAGGCTTCGCGGAGCTTTCTTT.

The V gene is TRBV29-1, the J gene TRBJ2-1; no firm D call. Deletions cut 3 bases from V and 5 bases from J, with 5 bases between. The CDR3 totals 11 residues. The germline V gene encodes CDR1 SQVTM and CDR2 ANQGSEA. This CDR3 is CSVESDNEQFF. DNA for the CDR3: TGCAGCGTTGAGTCTGACAATGAGCAGTTCTTC.

The table lists this clone with a count of one. The rearrangement joins TRBV2 to TRBJ2-3; perhaps TRBD1 as D (6 bases). Germline CDR1 reads SNHLY; CDR2 reads FYNNEI. This CDR3 has 13 residues. Trimming removed 4 bases from V and 1 base from J, with 6 bases in between. CDR3 DNA: TGTGCCAGCAGTGGGGGGCGCACAGATACGCAGTATTTT. Protein product: CASSGGRTDTQYF.

V gene TRBV12-3 or TRBV12-4 combines with J gene TRBJ1-1, with D perhaps matching TRBD1 (5 bases). V was pared by 10 bases and J by 11 bases, with 17 bases between. CDR3 length: 11 amino acids. CDR3 nucleotides: TGTGCCATGGGGGGAGGGCAAGGCGCTTTCTTT. This sequence encodes CAMGGGQGAFF.

This clone was recorded once. The chain couples TRBV4-2 to TRBJ2-2; the D is unclear. The V end lost 1 base, the J end lost 2 bases, and 8 bases lay between the germline ends. CDR3 length equals 15 residues. Germline lookup yields CDR1 LGHNA and CDR2 YNFKEQ. CDR3 protein: CASSQVKHNTGELFF. CDR3 sequence (DNA): TGTGCCAGCAGCCAAGTGAAACACAACACCGGGGAGCTGTTTTTT.

The rearrangement links TRBV7-9 to TRBJ1-1; the match to TRBD1 covers 8 bases. Germline lookup yields CDR1 SEHNR and CDR2 FQNEAQ (reference sequence). This CDR3 has 15 amino acids. J was trimmed by 0 bases and V by 2 bases; bases with no gene match: 2. The CDR3 sequence: CASSLWGQVNTEAFF. The CDR3 nucleotides read TGTGCCAGCAGCTTATGGGGACAGGTGAACACTGAAGCTTTCTTT.

V gene TRBV7-2 combines with J gene TRBJ1-6; the D is unclear. Germline CDR1 reads SGHTA; CDR2 reads FQGNSA. The CDR3 is 14 amino acids. V shed 5 bases and J shed 7 bases, with 12 bases lying between them. The CDR3, as DNA: TGTGCCAGCAGCCCTGAATCGGGGAATTCACCCCTCCACTTT. Its translation is CASSPESGNSPLHF.

CDR3 in amino acids: CASSLDFYEQYF. CDR3 nucleotides: TGCGCCAGCAGCTTGGACTTTTACGAGCAGTACTTC. The gene calls are TRBV5-1 and TRBJ2-7; D is unresolved. Trimming left V 0 bases short and J 4 bases short, with 5 bases between. The CDR3 is made up of 12 amino acids. Germline V lookup: CDR1 SGHRS, CDR2 YFSETQ.

This clone came up once. The chain carries TRBV5-4 and TRBJ1-2, with 7 nucleotides matching TRBD1. V lost 4 bases, J lost 0 bases, and 6 bases stayed unmatched. In germline, CDR1 is SGHNT, CDR2 YYREEE (reference sequence). This CDR3 is built from 15 residues. The CDR3 reads CASSSNRGTNYGYTF. CDR3 coding DNA: TGTGCCAGCAGCAGTAACAGGGGCACTAACTATGGCTACACCTTC.

The rearrangement joins TRBV27 to TRBJ1-1; perhaps TRBD1 as D (5 bases). This CDR3 contains 14 residues. V was cut by 6 bases and J by 2 bases, with 13 bases left in between. Per the germline V gene, CDR1 is MNHEY and CDR2 is SMNVEV (reference sequence). The CDR3 spells CASSGGTVNTEAFF. The CDR3 DNA sequence: TGTGCCAGCAGCGGAGGGACGGTCAACACTGAAGCTTTCTTT.

The chain employs TRBV4-1 and TRBJ1-1, with 11 positions matching TRBD1. CDR3 length equals 14 residues. After removal of 0 bases from V and 10 bases from J, the junction contained 4 bases not matched to a gene. Germline assignment: CDR1 MGHRA and CDR2 YSYEKL. The CDR3 nucleotides are TGCGCCAGCAGCCAAGAAGGGACAGGGGGGCGAGCTTTCTTT. It specifies CASSQEGTGGRAFF.

The V gene is TRBV24-1, the J gene TRBJ2-1, with 8 bases aligning to TRBD1. This CDR3 comprises 15 residues. The J segment lost 8 bases and the V segment lost 4 bases, leaving 9 bases of the junction unmatched. Germline loops: CDR1 KGHDR, CDR2 SFDVKD. CDR3 sequence (DNA): TGTGCCACCAGTGAAATGGGACAGGTCCGTGATGAGCAGTTCTTC. This encodes CATSEMGQVRDEQFF.

This clone was recorded once. The chain is built from TRBV30 and TRBJ1-2, with D possibly being TRBD1 (6 bases). Germline V gene lookup returns CDR1 GTSNPN and CDR2 SVGIG (reference sequence). V lost 3 bases and J 4 bases, leaving 12 bases between the germline ends. The CDR3 has 13 residues. DNA for the CDR3: TGTGCCTGGAGCAGGGGCAGAATCTATGGCTACACCTTC. The encoded protein is CAWSRGRIYGYTF.

The chain combines TRBV5-4 with TRBJ1-4; TRBD1 agrees at 7 bases. The ends lost 1 base at V and 8 bases at J; junction bases unmatched: 8. The CDR3 is 15 residues long. Germline V gives CDR1 SGHNT, CDR2 YYREEE (reference sequence). This CDR3 is CASSLKDREREKLFF. Written as DNA, the CDR3 is TGTGCCAGCAGCTTGAAAGACAGGGAGAGGGAAAAACTGTTTTTT.

The V call is TRBV10-2, the J call TRBJ2-1, with TRBD2 matching 7 bases. CDR3 length equals 17 residues. Germline trimming cut 0 bases from V and 8 bases from J; bases unmatched to any gene: 13. Germline assignment: CDR1 WSHSY and CDR2 SAAADI. The CDR3 DNA sequence: TGCGCCAGCAGTGAGTCTTCGAAGACTAGCCCCTGGTATGAGCAGTTCTTC. This translates into CASSESSKTSPWYEQFF.

For the CDR3, the DNA is TGTGCCACCAGCATGGGACGGTCTAGCGGTGGAAACTATGGCTACACCTTC. This gives the protein CATSMGRSSGGNYGYTF. The V and J genes are TRBV15 and TRBJ1-2, with D possibly matching TRBD1 (5 bases). V was trimmed by 4 bases and J by 2 bases, leaving 20 bases between them. CDR1 LNHNV and CDR2 YYDKDF come from the germline V gene (reference sequence). The CDR3 contains 17 residues.

This chain uses TRBV27 with TRBJ1-1; D gene unclear. The germline V gene has CDR1 MNHEY and CDR2 SMNVEV (reference sequence). There are 13 residues in the CDR3. V was pared by 2 bases and J by 4 bases, with 8 bases between. As DNA, the CDR3 is TGTGCCAGCAGTTTAATGGGGAGCACTGAAGCTTTCTTT. Translation: CASSLMGSTEAFF.

This clone has a handful of counts. The V gene is TRBV4-1, the J gene TRBJ2-7; D unresolved. V shed 2 bases and J shed 6 bases, with 5 bases lying between them. The germline CDR1 and CDR2 sequences are MGHRA and YSYEKL. The CDR3 is 11 amino acids. The CDR3 protein is CASSQNSEQYF. DNA of the CDR3: TGCGCCAGCAGCCAAAATAGCGAGCAGTACTTC.

The J gene is TRBJ2-5, the V gene TRBV5-6, with 7 bases matching TRBD1. Unmatched junction bases numbered 8, after V lost 3 bases and J lost 3 bases. CDR1 SGHDT and CDR2 YYEEEE come from the germline V gene. The CDR3 spans 15 residues. The DNA of the CDR3 is TGTGCCAGCAGCTGGACAGGATACTTAGAAGAGACCCAGTACTTC. This sequence encodes CASSWTGYLEETQYF. The complete variable domain, with remaining parts taken from reference TRBV5-6 and TRBJ2-5, reads DAGVTQSPTHLIKTRGQQVTLRCSPKSGHDTVSWYQQALGQGPQFIFQYYEEEERQRGNFPDRFSGHQFPNYSSELNVNALLLGDSALYLCASSWTGYLEETQYFGPGTRLLVL.

The V call is TRBV18, the J call TRBJ2-7, with a possible D match to TRBD2 (7 bases). Germline V CDR1 and CDR2: KGHSH, LQKENI. The CDR3 is made up of 17 amino acids. The V and J ends lost 0 bases and 0 bases respectively, with 15 bases between them. The CDR3 coding sequence is TGTGCCAGCTCACCACCGGGCGGGGGCCCTTCCTCCTACGAGCAGTACTTC. Translating it yields CASSPPGGGPSSYEQYF.

The rearrangement joins TRBV6-5 to TRBJ1-2; TRBD1 matches 9 bases. Germline-derived CDR1 and CDR2 are MNHEY and SVGAGI. V was pared by 7 bases and J by 6 bases, with 12 bases of the junction left unmatched. This CDR3 spans 15 amino acids. CDR3 protein: CASNNGRTGVDGYTF. The DNA for the CDR3 is TGTGCCAGCAACAACGGGAGGACAGGGGTAGATGGCTACACCTTC.

This chain links TRBV28 with TRBJ1-2, with D tentatively TRBD1 (5 bases). The germline CDR1 and CDR2 sequences are MDHEN and SYDVKM. The CDR3 loop spans 15 amino acids. Trimming pared 6 bases from V and 8 bases from J, leaving 22 bases between. The DNA of the CDR3 is TGTGCCAGCAGCAACCCCCGGCAGGGCGGTTTCGGCTACACCTTC. It is translated as CASSNPRQGGFGYTF.

The chain combines TRBV7-9 with TRBJ2-3; possibly TRBD1 for D (5 bases). CDR1 is SEHNR, CDR2 FQNEAQ, per germline (reference sequence). This CDR3 spans 13 amino acids. V lost 1 base and J 4 bases, leaving 6 bases between the germline ends. CDR3 amino acids: CASSLGGPDTQYF. The DNA for the CDR3 is TGTGCCAGCAGCTTAGGGGGCCCAGATACGCAGTATTTT. The whole variable domain, remainder taken from reference TRBV7-9 and TRBJ2-3, is DTGVSQNPRHKITKRGQNVTFRCDPISEHNRLYWYRQTLGQGPEFLTYFQNEAQLEKSRLLSDRFSAERPKGSFSTLEIQRTEQGDSAMYLCASSLGGPDTQYFGPGTRLTVL.